Sequencing of this T cell receptor (beta chain) was carried out in a study of blood T cell repertoires in COVID-19. About the research overall: The cDNA or gDNA used as material had been derived from T cells, B-cell-depleted T cells, or PBMCs.

The V segment lost 1 base and the J segment 5 bases; nucleotides outside the gene matches: 5. CDR1 SGHTA and CDR2 FQGNSA come from the germline V gene. This CDR3 has 16 amino acids. Those enrolled, adults aged about 18 to 95 years, came from under 25 US areas. This table comes from immunoSEQ multiplex PCR, and its TCRdb copy is limited to in-frame clones, with some not included. The table records around 280,000 clones, around 88% of them present only once. The chain couples TRBV7-2 to TRBJ2-2; 9 nucleotides align to TRBD2. The sequenced sample was PBMCs or T cells enriched from blood (not recorded which). This clonotype originated in a woman aged 40 to 50 who had recovered from COVID-19. The CDR3 DNA follows: TGTGCCAGCAGCTTAGTTAGCGGGAGAGGAACCGGGGAGCTGTTTTTT. Encoded protein: CASSLVSGRGTGELFF.